One and the same sample provided the 8 T cell receptor beta chains below, sequenced in a study of blood T cell repertoires in COVID-19. TCRdb's copy holds only in-frame clones and misses some; the assay was immunoSEQ multiplex PCR. The data show about 330,000 clones, 80% to 95% seen once. Material for sequencing was PBMCs or T cells enriched from blood (not recorded which). All receptors derive from a woman in her 30s who had recovered from COVID-19.

This clone was picked up one time. The chain joins TRBV4-3 to TRBJ2-7; D is perhaps TRBD1 (6 bases). Germline V gene data show CDR1 as LGHNA and CDR2 as YSLEER. CDR3 length: 16 residues. Trimming removed 6 bases from V and 3 bases from J, with 21 bases in between. CDR3 loop: CASRDRLGTEIYEQYF. CDR3 bases: TGCGCCAGCAGAGACAGGCTCGGGACGGAAATCTACGAGCAGTACTTC.

This chain connects TRBV2 to TRBJ1-5, with 8 bases fitting TRBD1. Germline trimming cut 7 bases from V and 4 bases from J; bases unmatched to any gene: 6. The CDR3 runs to 14 residues. Germline V gene sequence: CDR1 SNHLY, CDR2 FYNNEI. The CDR3 here is CASTGQEGNQPQHF. CDR3 DNA: TGTGCCAGCACGGGACAGGAGGGTAATCAGCCCCAGCATTTT.

The CDR3 DNA is TGTGCCAGCAGCTTAGCAGGGGACTTTCAGCCCCAGCATTTT. It yields the protein CASSLAGDFQPQHF. The J gene is TRBJ1-5, the V gene TRBV7-9, with TRBD1 as a possible D gene (5 bases). CDR1 is SEHNR, CDR2 FQNEAQ, per germline (reference sequence). This CDR3 contains 14 residues. The V and J ends lost 0 bases and 6 bases respectively, with 9 bases between them.

The J gene is TRBJ1-1, the V gene TRBV19; a weak D match, TRBD1 (5 bases). Trimming left V 5 bases short and J 0 bases short, with 13 bases between. The V gene's germline CDR1 is LNHDA and CDR2 SQIVND (reference sequence). This CDR3 has 15 amino acids. The CDR3 sequence: CASSRDSPMNTEAFF. Here the CDR3 DNA reads TGTGCCAGTAGTCGAGACAGCCCCATGAACACTGAAGCTTTCTTT.

The V gene is TRBV28, the J gene TRBJ1-4; TRBD1 is a possible D gene (5 bases). CDR1 and CDR2 (germline): MDHEN, SYDVKM. CDR3 length equals 15 residues. Trimming took 6 bases from V and 8 from J, leaving 19 bases between them. The CDR3 DNA follows: TGTGCCAGCAGGCCGATAGGGGTAGTCGGCGAAAAACTGTTTTTT. It specifies CASRPIGVVGEKLFF.

The chain couples TRBV10-3 to TRBJ2-2, with 8 bases lining up with TRBD1. Trimming removed 6 bases from V and 6 bases from J; junction bases left unmatched: 3. CDR1 is ENHRY, CDR2 SYGVKD, per germline. The CDR3 covers 13 residues. The CDR3: CAIRPQGAGELFF. The CDR3 nucleotides are TGTGCCATCAGACCACAGGGGGCCGGGGAGCTGTTTTTT.

The J gene is TRBJ1-4, the V gene TRBV5-4; tentatively, D is TRBD1 (5 bases). The CDR3 consists of 13 residues. From germline, CDR1 is SGHNT and CDR2 YYREEE (reference sequence). V lost 5 bases to trimming and J lost 8 bases, with 13 bases between them. This CDR3 reads CASRLWGVEKLFF. In DNA form, the CDR3 reads TGTGCCAGCAGGTTATGGGGCGTCGAAAAACTGTTTTTT.

The chain employs TRBV28 and TRBJ2-1; 7 bases line up with TRBD1. J gave up 0 bases and V 5 bases, and 13 bases lay outside the gene matches. The CDR3 totals 18 residues. The germline gives CDR1 MDHEN, CDR2 SYDVKM. CDR3 protein: CASSTGQATAVSYNEQFF. The CDR3 DNA follows: TGTGCCAGCAGTACAGGACAGGCCACCGCTGTCTCCTACAATGAGCAGTTCTTC.